Listed below are T cell receptor beta chains from one sample, sequenced in a study of blood T cells in healthy people across ages. TCRdb independently ran MiXCR on the 5' RACE reads; one entry per CDR3 protein. This sample has more than 450,000 distinct CDR3 sequences, with over 25% found just once. These data were also reused for a study on T cells of mothers and their children.

Material for sequencing was blood. These receptors all come from a boy aged 2 to 10 in good health. The CDR3 runs from the conserved cysteine through the conserved F or W. A D gene is named only where the DNA matches it firmly. Clone size is shown for a subset of rows, as once, few, many or a class of expanded clone.

CDR3 length	V gene	D gene	clone size	J gene	CDR3 protein	CDR3 DNA
15	TRBV5-5	NA	many	TRBJ2-5	CASTTLGANKETQYF	TGTGCCAGCACAACCCTGGGAGCGAATAAAGAGACCCAGTACTTC
12	TRBV30	TRBD1	NA	TRBJ1-4	CAWAGTAEKLFF	TGTGCCTGGGCGGGGACAGCTGAAAAACTGTTTTTT
10	TRBV30	NA	NA	TRBJ2-3	CALDQGTQYF	TGTGCCTTAGACCAGGGTACGCAGTATTTT
15	TRBV12-3/TRBV12-4	TRBD2	NA	TRBJ2-1	CASSSGLAIHNEQFF	TGTGCCAGCAGCTCGGGACTAGCGATCCACAATGAGCAGTTCTTC
11	TRBV12-3/TRBV12-4	NA	NA	TRBJ1-2	CASSLYYGYTF	TGTGCCAGCAGTTTGTACTATGGCTACACCTTC
16	TRBV7-8	NA	NA	TRBJ2-2	CASSLEGQGLTGELLF	TGTGCCAGCAGCTTAGAGGGGCAGGGGTTAACCGGGGAGCTGCTTTTT
13	TRBV28	NA	many	TRBJ2-1	CASSLAGRNEQFF	TGTGCCAGCAGTTTGGCAGGGCGAAATGAGCAGTTCTTC
16	TRBV7-8	TRBD1	few	TRBJ2-7	CASSLNTGGRSSEQYF	TGTGCCAGCAGCTTAAACACAGGGGGCAGGTCCAGCGAGCAGTACTTC
16	TRBV5-1	NA	NA	TRBJ1-1	CASSFNIRSQNTEAFF	TGCGCCAGCAGCTTCAATATCAGATCCCAGAACACTGAAGCTTTCTTT
15	TRBV2	TRBD1	few	TRBJ2-7	CASRLDRGGPYEQYF	TGTGCCAGCAGATTGGACAGGGGGGGACCCTACGAGCAGTACTTC
14	TRBV19	NA	few	TRBJ1-2	CASTHYTDSGGYTF	TGTGCCAGTACCCATTATACGGACAGTGGCGGCTACACCTTC
17	TRBV28	TRBD1	NA	TRBJ1-4	CASSLVRGVIGDEKLFF	TGTGCCAGCAGTTTGGTCAGGGGGGTAATCGGCGATGAAAAACTGTTTTTT
13	TRBV7-9	NA	few	TRBJ1-2	CASTAGGANGYTF	TGTGCCAGCACCGCGGGGGGGGCGAATGGCTACACCTTC
13	TRBV5-1	NA	NA	TRBJ2-3	CASLRDGTDTQYF	TGCGCCAGCCTAAGGGATGGCACAGATACGCAGTATTTT
15	TRBV2	TRBD2	NA	TRBJ2-1	CASRRAGGTYNEQFF	TGTGCCAGCAGGAGAGCGGGGGGAACTTACAATGAGCAGTTCTTC
16	TRBV21-1	NA	NA	TRBJ2-1	CASSKAGLSSYNEQFF	TGTGCCAGCAGCAAAGCGGGGCTAAGCTCCTACAATGAGCAGTTCTTC
14	TRBV29-1	NA	few	TRBJ1-4	CSVVAGEANEKLFF	TGCAGCGTTGTCGCCGGGGAGGCTAATGAAAAACTGTTTTTT
16	TRBV4-1	NA	many	TRBJ1-5	CASSQDWGSSNQPQHF	TGCGCCAGCAGCCAAGATTGGGGTTCGAGCAATCAGCCCCAGCATTTT
13	TRBV6-1	TRBD1	few	TRBJ1-1	CASVTGGQTEAFF	TGTGCCAGCGTGACAGGGGGTCAGACTGAAGCTTTCTTT
11	TRBV3-1	NA	NA	TRBJ1-2	CASSQDRGYTF	TGTGCCAGCAGCCAAGACAGGGGCTACACCTTC
11	TRBV14	NA	few	TRBJ2-7	CASSQVNEQYF	TGTGCCAGCAGCCAAGTGAACGAGCAGTACTTC
15	TRBV7-7	TRBD2	many	TRBJ2-5	CASSLGRTSKETQYF	TGTGCCAGCAGCTTAGGGCGGACTAGCAAGGAGACCCAGTACTTC
13	TRBV20-1	TRBD2	few	TRBJ2-7	CSASPGGKYGQYF	TGCAGTGCTAGCCCGGGGGGGAAATACGGGCAGTACTTC
15	TRBV2	TRBD1	NA	TRBJ2-2	CASRQGQVNTGELFF	TGTGCCAGCCGCCAGGGACAGGTGAACACCGGGGAGCTGTTTTTT
15	TRBV7-6	TRBD2	NA	TRBJ2-1	CASTTSGWPDNEQFF	TGTGCCAGCACGACTAGCGGGTGGCCAGACAATGAGCAGTTCTTC
16	TRBV12-3/TRBV12-4	TRBD2	once	TRBJ2-1	CASSLGGRPIRNEQFF	TGTGCCAGCAGTTTGGGCGGGAGGCCTATCAGGAATGAGCAGTTCTTC
17	TRBV20-1	TRBD2	NA	TRBJ2-1	CSARDRPGTSGYNEQFF	TGCAGTGCTAGAGATCGCCCCGGGACTAGCGGATACAATGAGCAGTTCTTC
14	TRBV12-3/TRBV12-4	NA	NA	TRBJ2-5	CASTSGLPEETQYF	TGTGCCAGCACCTCGGGACTGCCAGAAGAGACCCAGTACTTC
15	TRBV7-6	NA	few	TRBJ2-2	CASAMPGLYRGELFF	TGTGCCAGCGCCATGCCGGGGCTCTACCGCGGGGAGCTGTTTTTT
14	TRBV6-5	NA	NA	TRBJ2-7	CASSSRDETYEQYF	TGTGCCAGCAGTTCCCGGGACGAGACCTACGAGCAGTACTTC
13	TRBV3-1	NA	NA	TRBJ2-5	CASSQYRRETQYF	TGTGCCAGCAGCCAATACAGGCGAGAGACCCAGTACTTC
14	TRBV12-3/TRBV12-4	NA	NA	TRBJ2-7	CASSPQGLLYEQYF	TGTGCCAGCAGTCCCCAGGGGTTACTCTACGAGCAGTACTTC
12	TRBV30	TRBD1	NA	TRBJ2-7	CAWKGGPYEQYF	TGTGCCTGGAAAGGGGGCCCCTACGAGCAGTACTTC
12	TRBV28	NA	NA	TRBJ1-3	CASSLVGDTIYF	TGTGCCAGCAGTTTGGTCGGGGACACCATATATTTT
13	TRBV29-1	NA	NA	TRBJ2-4	CSVGPLAKNIQYF	TGCAGCGTCGGACCCTTAGCCAAAAACATTCAGTACTTC
12	TRBV13	NA	few	TRBJ2-7	CASSYARDEQYF	TGTGCCAGCAGCTACGCCCGGGACGAGCAGTACTTC
15	TRBV7-2	NA	many	TRBJ1-1	CASSLAKTANTEAFF	TGTGCCAGCAGCTTAGCCAAGACAGCAAACACTGAAGCTTTCTTT
17	TRBV2	TRBD1	few	TRBJ2-6	CASVGTGGLSGANVLTF	TGTGCCAGCGTTGGGACAGGGGGACTCTCTGGGGCCAACGTCCTGACTTTC
14	TRBV24-1	NA	NA	TRBJ1-2	CATSDFLAVCGYTF	TGTGCCACCAGTGATTTCCTGGCAGTTTGTGGCTACACCTTC
16	TRBV6-1	TRBD2	NA	TRBJ2-1	CASSTQGLAAYNEQFF	TGTGCCAGCAGTACACAGGGACTAGCGGCCTACAATGAGCAGTTCTTC
13	TRBV20-1	NA	NA	TRBJ2-7	CSATGGNPYEQYF	TGCAGTGCTACTGGTGGGAACCCCTACGAGCAGTACTTC
14	TRBV21-1	NA	NA	TRBJ2-1	CASLAASSYNEQFF	TGTGCCAGCTTAGCGGCGAGCTCCTACAATGAGCAGTTCTTC
15	TRBV7-9	NA	NA	TRBJ1-1	CASSLVEAWVTEAFF	TGTGCCAGCAGCTTAGTCGAGGCATGGGTCACTGAAGCTTTCTTT
11	TRBV7-2	NA	NA	TRBJ1-1	CASSLLSEAFF	TGTGCCAGCAGCTTATTGTCTGAAGCTTTCTTT
15	TRBV7-9	NA	NA	TRBJ2-2	CASSLSNTNTGEPFF	TGTGCCAGCAGCCTCAGTAACACGAACACCGGGGAGCCGTTTTTT
13	TRBV20-1	NA	few	TRBJ2-2	CSARDRSTGELFF	TGCAGTGCTAGAGACAGGAGCACCGGGGAGCTGTTTTTT
15	TRBV7-2	NA	few	TRBJ2-5	CASSSPLEYQETQYF	TGTGCCAGCAGCAGTCCCCTCGAGTACCAAGAGACCCAGTACTTC
15	TRBV7-8	TRBD2	few	TRBJ2-5	CASSPGSGRVETQYF	TGTGCCAGCAGCCCGGGTAGCGGGAGGGTGGAGACCCAGTACTTC
13	TRBV20-1	NA	few	TRBJ1-1	CSAKGGKGTEAFF	TGCAGTGCTAAAGGGGGGAAGGGCACTGAAGCTTTCTTT
13	TRBV12-5	NA	few	TRBJ2-3	CASGEANTDTQYF	TGTGCTAGTGGAGAGGCTAACACAGATACGCAGTATTTT
16	TRBV2	NA	many	TRBJ2-2	CASTAPDRMNTGELFF	TGTGCCAGCACTGCCCCTGACAGAATGAACACCGGGGAGCTGTTTTTT
11	TRBV10-2	NA	few	TRBJ1-1	CASSHRLEAFF	TGCGCCAGCAGTCACAGGCTCGAAGCTTTCTTT
15	TRBV10-1	NA	NA	TRBJ1-2	CASSGERLGQNGYTF	TGCGCCAGCAGTGGGGAGAGGTTGGGTCAGAATGGCTACACCTTC
18	TRBV25-1	NA	NA	TRBJ1-1	CASSVLSYARLTNTEAFF	TGTGCCAGCAGTGTTTTGTCCTATGCGCGATTGACGAACACTGAAGCTTTCTTT
13	TRBV24-1	TRBD1	NA	TRBJ1-6	CATRDSRHSPLHF	TGTGCCACCCGGGACAGCAGGCATTCACCCCTCCACTTT